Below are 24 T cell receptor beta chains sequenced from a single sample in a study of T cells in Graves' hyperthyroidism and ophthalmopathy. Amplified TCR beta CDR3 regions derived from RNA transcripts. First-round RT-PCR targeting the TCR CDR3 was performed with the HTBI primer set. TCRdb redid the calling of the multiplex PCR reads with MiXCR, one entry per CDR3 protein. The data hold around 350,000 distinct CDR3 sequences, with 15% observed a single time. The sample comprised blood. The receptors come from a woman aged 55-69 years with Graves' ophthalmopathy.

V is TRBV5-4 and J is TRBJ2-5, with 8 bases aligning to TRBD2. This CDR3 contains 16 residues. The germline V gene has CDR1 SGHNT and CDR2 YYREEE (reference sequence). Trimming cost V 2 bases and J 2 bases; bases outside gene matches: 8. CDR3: CASSFGRLATQETQYF. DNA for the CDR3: TGTGCCAGCAGCTTTGGGAGACTAGCGACTCAAGAGACCCAGTACTTC.

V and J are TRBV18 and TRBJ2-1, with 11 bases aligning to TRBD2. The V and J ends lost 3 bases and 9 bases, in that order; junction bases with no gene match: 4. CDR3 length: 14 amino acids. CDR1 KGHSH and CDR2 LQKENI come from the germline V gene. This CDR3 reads CASSPRLAGGEQFF. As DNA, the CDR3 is TGTGCCAGCTCACCCAGGCTAGCGGGAGGTGAGCAGTTCTTC.

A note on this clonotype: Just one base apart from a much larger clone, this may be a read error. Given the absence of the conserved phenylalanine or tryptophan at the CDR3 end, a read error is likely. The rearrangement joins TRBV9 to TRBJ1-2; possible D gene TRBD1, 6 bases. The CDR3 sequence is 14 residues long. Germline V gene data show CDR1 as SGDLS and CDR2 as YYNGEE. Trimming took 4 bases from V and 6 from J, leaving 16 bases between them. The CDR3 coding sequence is TGTGCCAGCAGCCCGGGGTTCGGGGGCAATGGCTACACCCTC. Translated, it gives CASSPGFGGNGYTL.

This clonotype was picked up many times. CDR3 bases: TGTGCCAGCTCGACGGAGAAGGGAATGGGCTACACCTTC. Residues: CASSTEKGMGYTF. The chain carries TRBV27 and TRBJ1-2; no reliable D call. The germline CDR1 and CDR2 sequences are MNHEY and SMNVEV (reference sequence). The CDR3 extends over 13 amino acids. The germline V and J ends were trimmed by 8 bases and 8 bases, with 18 bases remaining between them.

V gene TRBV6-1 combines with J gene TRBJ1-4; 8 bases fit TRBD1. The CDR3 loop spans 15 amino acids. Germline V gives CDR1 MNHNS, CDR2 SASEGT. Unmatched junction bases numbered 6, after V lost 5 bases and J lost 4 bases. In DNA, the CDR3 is TGTGCCAGCAGTAGGACAGGGCACGGTAATGAAAAACTGTTTTTT. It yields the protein CASSRTGHGNEKLFF.

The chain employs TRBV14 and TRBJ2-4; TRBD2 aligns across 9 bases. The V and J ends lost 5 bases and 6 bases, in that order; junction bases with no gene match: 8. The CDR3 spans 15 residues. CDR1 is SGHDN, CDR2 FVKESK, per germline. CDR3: CASSSIAGVTNIQYF. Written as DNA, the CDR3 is TGTGCCAGCAGCTCCATAGCGGGAGTCACAAACATTCAGTACTTC.

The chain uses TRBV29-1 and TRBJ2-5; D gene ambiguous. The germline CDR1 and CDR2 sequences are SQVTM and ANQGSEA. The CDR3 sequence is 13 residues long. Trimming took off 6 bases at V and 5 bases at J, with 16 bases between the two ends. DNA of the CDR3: TGCAGCGTAGGTCATACCCGACGGGAGACCCAGTACTTC. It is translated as CSVGHTRRETQYF. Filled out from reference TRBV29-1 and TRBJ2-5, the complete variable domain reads SAVISQKPSRDICQRGTSLTIQCQVDSQVTMMFWYRQQPGQSLTLIATANQGSEATYESGFVIDKFPISRPNLTFSTLTVSNMSPEDSSIYLCSVGHTRRETQYFGPGTRLLVL.

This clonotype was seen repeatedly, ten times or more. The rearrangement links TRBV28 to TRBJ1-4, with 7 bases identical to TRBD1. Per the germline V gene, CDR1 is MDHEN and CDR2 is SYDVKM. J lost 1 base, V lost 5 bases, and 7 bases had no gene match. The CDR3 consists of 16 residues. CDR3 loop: CASSPSGQQTNEKLFF. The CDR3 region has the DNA TGTGCCAGCAGTCCATCGGGACAGCAAACTAATGAAAAACTGTTTTTT.

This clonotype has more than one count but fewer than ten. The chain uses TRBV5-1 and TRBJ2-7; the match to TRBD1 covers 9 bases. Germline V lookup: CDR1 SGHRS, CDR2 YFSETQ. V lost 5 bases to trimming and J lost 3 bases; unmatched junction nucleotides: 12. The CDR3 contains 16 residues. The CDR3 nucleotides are TGCGCCAGCAGTCCTGGGGGGGGACAGGGTCACTACGAGCAGTACTTC. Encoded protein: CASSPGGGQGHYEQYF.

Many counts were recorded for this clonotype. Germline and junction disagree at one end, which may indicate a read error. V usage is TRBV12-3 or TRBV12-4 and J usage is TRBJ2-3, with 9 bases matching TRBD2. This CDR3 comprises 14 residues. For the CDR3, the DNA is TGTGCCAGCAGCTTAGCGGGAGGCACAGATACGCAGTATTTT. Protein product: CASSLAGGTDTQYF.

For the CDR3, the DNA is TGTGCCAGCGTCGGACGGACACCCCAAGAGACCCAGTACTTC. Translating it yields CASVGRTPQETQYF. The V and J genes are TRBV5-6 and TRBJ2-5; possible D gene TRBD1, 5 bases. Trimming shortened V by 7 bases and J by 1 base, and 14 bases separated the two germline ends. CDR1 is SGHDT and CDR2 is YYEEEE in the germline V gene. The CDR3 totals 14 residues.

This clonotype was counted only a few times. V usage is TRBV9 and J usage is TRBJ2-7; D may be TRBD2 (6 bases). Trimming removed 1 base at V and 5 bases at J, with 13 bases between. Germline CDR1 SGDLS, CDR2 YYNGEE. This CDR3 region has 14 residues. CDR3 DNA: TGTGCCAGCAGCGTAAGACGGGAGTACCACGAGCAGTACTTC. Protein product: CASSVRREYHEQYF.

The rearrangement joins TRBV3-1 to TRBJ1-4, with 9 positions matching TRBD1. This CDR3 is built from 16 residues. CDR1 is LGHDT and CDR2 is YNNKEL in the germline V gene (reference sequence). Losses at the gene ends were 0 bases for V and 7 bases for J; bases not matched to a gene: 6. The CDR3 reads CASSQDLGTGSEKLFF. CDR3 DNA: TGTGCCAGCAGCCAAGATTTGGGGACAGGGAGTGAAAAACTGTTTTTT.

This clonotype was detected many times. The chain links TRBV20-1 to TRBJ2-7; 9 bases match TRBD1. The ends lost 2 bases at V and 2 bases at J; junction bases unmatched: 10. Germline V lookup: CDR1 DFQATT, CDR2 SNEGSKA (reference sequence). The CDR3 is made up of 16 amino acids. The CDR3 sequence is CSARPPPGQGTYEQYF. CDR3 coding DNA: TGCAGTGCTAGACCCCCCCCGGGACAGGGAACCTACGAGCAGTACTTC.

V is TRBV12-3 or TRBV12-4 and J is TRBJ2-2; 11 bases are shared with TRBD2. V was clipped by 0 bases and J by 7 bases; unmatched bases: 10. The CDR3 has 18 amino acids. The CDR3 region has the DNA TGTGCCAGCAGTTTAGCCCAACTAGCGGGAGTTTTGGTCGGGGAGCTGTTTTTT. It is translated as CASSLAQLAGVLVGELFF.

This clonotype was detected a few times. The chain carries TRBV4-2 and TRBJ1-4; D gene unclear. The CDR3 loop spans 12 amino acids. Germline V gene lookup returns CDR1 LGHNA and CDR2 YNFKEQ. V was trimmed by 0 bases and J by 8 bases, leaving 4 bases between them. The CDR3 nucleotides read TGTGCCAGCAGCCAAGATCGGGAAAAACTGTTTTTT. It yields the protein CASSQDREKLFF.

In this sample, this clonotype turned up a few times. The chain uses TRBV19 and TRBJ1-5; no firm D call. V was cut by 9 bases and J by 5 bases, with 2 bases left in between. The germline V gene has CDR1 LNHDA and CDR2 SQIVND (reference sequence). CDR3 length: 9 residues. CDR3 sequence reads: CASHQPQHF. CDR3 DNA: TGTGCCAGCCATCAGCCCCAGCATTTT.

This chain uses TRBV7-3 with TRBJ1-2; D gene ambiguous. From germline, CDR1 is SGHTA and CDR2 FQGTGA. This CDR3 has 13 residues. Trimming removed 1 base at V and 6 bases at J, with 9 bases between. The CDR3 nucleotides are TGTGCCAGCAGCTTAAACGCGGGGAATGGCTACACCTTC. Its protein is CASSLNAGNGYTF.

The CDR3 region has the DNA TGCAGCGTTGAATCGCACGGTATGGCCGAGCAGTACTTC. It encodes CSVESHGMAEQYF. The chain is built from TRBV29-1 and TRBJ2-7, with D unclear. This CDR3 spans 13 amino acids. Germline lookup yields CDR1 SQVTM and CDR2 ANQGSEA. Trimming stripped 2 bases from V and 6 bases from J, with 14 bases between.

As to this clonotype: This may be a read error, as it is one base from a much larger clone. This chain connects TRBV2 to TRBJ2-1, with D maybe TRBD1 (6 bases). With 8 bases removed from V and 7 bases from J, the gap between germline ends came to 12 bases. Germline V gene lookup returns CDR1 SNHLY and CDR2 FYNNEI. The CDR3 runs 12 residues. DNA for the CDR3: TGTGCCAGCTCGGACAGTACAAATGAGCAGTTCTTC. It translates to CASSDSTNEQFF.

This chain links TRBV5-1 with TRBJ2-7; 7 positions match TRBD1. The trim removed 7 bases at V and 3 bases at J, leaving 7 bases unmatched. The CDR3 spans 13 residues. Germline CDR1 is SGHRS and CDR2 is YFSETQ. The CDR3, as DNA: TGCGCCAGCTCCCGGGACAGTATCTACGAGCAGTACTTC. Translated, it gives CASSRDSIYEQYF.

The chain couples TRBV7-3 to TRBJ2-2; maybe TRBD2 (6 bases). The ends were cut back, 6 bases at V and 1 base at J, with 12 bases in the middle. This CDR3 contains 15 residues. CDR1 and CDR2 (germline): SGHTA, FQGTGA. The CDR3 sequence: CASSRESGNTGELFF. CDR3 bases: TGTGCCAGCAGTCGGGAGTCAGGGAACACCGGGGAGCTGTTTTTT.

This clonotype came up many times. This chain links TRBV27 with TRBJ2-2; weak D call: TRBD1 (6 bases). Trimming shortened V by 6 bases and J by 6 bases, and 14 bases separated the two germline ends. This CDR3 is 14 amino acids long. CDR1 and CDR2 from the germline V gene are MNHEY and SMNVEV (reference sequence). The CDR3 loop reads CASRTVQGPGELFF. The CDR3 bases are TGTGCCAGCAGGACCGTACAGGGACCCGGGGAGCTGTTTTTT.

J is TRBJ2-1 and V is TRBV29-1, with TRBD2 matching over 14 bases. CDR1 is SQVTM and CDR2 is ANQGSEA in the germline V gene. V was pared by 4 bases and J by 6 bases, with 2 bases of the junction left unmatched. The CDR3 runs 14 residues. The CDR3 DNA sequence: TGCAGCGTTGGACTAGCGGGAGGGGTCAATGAGCAGTTCTTC. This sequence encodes CSVGLAGGVNEQFF.